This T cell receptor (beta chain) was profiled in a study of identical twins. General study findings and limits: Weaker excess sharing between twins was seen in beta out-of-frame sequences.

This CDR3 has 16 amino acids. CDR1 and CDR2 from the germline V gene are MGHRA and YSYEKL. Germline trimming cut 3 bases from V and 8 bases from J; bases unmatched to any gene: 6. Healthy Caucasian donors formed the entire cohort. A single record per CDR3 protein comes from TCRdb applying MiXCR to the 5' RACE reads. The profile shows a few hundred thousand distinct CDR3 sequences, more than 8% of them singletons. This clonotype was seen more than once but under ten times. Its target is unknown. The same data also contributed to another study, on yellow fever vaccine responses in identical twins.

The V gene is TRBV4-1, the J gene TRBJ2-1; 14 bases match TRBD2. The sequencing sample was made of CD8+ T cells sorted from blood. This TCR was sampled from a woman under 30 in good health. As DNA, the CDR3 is TGCGCCAGCAGCCAGGCGGGACTAGCGGGGGCCCATGAGCAGTTCTTC. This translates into CASSQAGLAGAHEQFF.